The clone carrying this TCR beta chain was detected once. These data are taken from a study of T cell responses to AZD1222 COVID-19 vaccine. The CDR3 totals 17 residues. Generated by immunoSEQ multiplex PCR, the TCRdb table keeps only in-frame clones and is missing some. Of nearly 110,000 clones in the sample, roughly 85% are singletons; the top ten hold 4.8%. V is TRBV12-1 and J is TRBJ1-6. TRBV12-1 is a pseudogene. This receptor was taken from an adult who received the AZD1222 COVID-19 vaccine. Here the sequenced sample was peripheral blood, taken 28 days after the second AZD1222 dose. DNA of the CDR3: TGTGCCAGCAGCTCCCAACAATCCCGGGGCCTCTATTCACCCCTCCACTTT. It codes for CASSSQQSRGLYSPLHF.